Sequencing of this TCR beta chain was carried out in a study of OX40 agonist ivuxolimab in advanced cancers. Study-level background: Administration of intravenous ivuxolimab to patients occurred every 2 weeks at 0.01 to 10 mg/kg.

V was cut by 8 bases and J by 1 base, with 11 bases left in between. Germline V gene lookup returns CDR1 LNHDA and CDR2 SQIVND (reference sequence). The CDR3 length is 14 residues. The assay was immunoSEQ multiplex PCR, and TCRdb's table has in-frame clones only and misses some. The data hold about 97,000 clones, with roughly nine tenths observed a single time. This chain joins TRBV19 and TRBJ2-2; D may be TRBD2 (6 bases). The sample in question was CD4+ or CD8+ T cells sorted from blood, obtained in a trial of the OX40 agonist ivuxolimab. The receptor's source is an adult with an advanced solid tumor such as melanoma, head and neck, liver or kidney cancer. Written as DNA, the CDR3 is TGTGCCAGTGGGCGGGGTATGAACACCGGGGAGCTGTTTTTT. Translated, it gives CASGRGMNTGELFF.